This T cell receptor (beta chain) derives from a study of PD-1 blockade in classical Hodgkin lymphoma. General study points: There remain no defined causes for the repertoire differences, which possibly reflect disease activity or prior therapy. Compared with healthy donors, newly diagnosed patients reportedly showed lower baseline TCR diversity.

Remarks on this clone: The antigen is unknown.

This CDR3 has 12 amino acids. V dropped 5 bases and J dropped 4 bases, with 10 bases sitting between them. Produced via immunoSEQ multiplex PCR; TCRdb's table is partial and in-frame only. This table has approximately 21,000 clones, about 83% appearing once. Time point here: newly diagnosed, previously untreated cHL patient sample. After PBMCs were thawed, their CD8+ T cells were isolated by magnetic negative selection. What served as comparison were PBMCs in newly diagnosed, untreated classical Hodgkin lymphoma. This sequence was found in a human donor with classical Hodgkin lymphoma. This sequence joins TRBV5-3 and TRBJ2-7, with D unresolved. TRBV5-3 is flagged as an ORF with uncertain function. The specimen was CD8+ T cells from blood. The CDR3 sequence is CARSEERYEQYF. For the CDR3, the DNA is TGTGCCAGAAGTGAAGAGAGGTACGAGCAGTACTTC.